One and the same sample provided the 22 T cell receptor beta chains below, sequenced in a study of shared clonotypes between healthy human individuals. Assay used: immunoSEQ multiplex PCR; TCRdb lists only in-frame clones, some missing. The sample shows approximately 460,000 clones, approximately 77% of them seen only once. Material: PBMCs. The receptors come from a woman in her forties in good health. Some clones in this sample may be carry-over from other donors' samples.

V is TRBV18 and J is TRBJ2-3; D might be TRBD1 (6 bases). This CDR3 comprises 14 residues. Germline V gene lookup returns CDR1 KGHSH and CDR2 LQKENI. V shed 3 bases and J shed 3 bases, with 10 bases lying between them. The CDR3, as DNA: TGTGCCAGCTCACCGGACAGAATAACAGATACGCAGTATTTT. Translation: CASSPDRITDTQYF.

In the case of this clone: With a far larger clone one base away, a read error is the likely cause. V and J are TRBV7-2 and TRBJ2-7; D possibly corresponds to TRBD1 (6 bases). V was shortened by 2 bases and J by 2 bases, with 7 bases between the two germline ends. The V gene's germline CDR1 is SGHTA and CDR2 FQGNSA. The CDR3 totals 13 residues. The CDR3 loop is CASSLTGTYEQYF. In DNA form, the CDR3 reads TGTGCCAGCAGCTTAACAGGGACCTACGAGCAGTACTTC.

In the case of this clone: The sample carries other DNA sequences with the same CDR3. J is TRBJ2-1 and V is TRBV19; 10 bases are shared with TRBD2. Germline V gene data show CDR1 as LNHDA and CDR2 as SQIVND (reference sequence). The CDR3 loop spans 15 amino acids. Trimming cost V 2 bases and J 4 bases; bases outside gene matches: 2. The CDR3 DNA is TGTGCCAGTAGTATACCGGGACTAGCGTACAATGAGCAGTTCTTC. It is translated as CASSIPGLAYNEQFF.

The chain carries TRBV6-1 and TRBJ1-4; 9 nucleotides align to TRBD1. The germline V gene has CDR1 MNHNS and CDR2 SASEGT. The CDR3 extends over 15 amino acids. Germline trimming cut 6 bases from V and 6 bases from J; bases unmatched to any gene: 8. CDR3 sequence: CASSVAGTGYEKLFF. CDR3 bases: TGTGCCAGCAGCGTTGCCGGGACAGGGTATGAAAAACTGTTTTTT.

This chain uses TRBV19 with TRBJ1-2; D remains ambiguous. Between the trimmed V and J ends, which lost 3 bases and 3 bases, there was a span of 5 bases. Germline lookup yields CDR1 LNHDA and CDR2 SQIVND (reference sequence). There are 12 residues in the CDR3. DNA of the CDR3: TGTGCCAGTAGTATTACAGACTATGGCTACACCTTC. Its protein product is CASSITDYGYTF.

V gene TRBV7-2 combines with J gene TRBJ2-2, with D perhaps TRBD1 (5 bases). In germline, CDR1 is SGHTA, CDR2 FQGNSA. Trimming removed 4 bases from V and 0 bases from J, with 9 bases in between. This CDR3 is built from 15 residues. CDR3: CASSSGIANTGELFF. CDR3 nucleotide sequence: TGTGCCAGCAGCTCAGGGATCGCGAACACCGGGGAGCTGTTTTTT.

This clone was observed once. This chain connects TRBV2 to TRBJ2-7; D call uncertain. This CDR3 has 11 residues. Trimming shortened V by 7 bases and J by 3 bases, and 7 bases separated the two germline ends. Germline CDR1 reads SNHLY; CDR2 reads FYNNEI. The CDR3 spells CASTANYEQYF. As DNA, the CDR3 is TGTGCCAGCACAGCGAACTACGAGCAGTACTTC.

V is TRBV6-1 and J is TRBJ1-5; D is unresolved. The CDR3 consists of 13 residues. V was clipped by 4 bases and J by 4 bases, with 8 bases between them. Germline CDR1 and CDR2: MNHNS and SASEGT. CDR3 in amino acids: CASSGSWNQPQHF. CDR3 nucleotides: TGTGCCAGCAGTGGTAGTTGGAATCAGCCCCAGCATTTT.

CDR3 protein: CAWRNRQAYNSPLHF. In DNA, the CDR3 is TGTGCCTGGAGGAACCGTCAGGCCTATAATTCACCCCTCCACTTT. V gene TRBV30 combines with J gene TRBJ1-6; D is unclear. V gave up 3 bases and J gave up 2 bases, with 11 bases separating them. This CDR3 region has 15 residues. Germline V gives CDR1 GTSNPN, CDR2 SVGIG (reference sequence). Drawing the rest from reference TRBV30 and TRBJ1-6, the complete variable domain is SQTIHQWPATLVQPVGSPLSLECTVEGTSNPNLYWYRQAAGRGLQLLFYSVGIGQISSEVPQNLSASRPQDRQFILSSKKLLLSDSGFYLCAWRNRQAYNSPLHFGNGTRLTVT.

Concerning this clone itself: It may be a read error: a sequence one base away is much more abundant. CDR3 in amino acids: CAWSLHVTSGSYEQYF. The CDR3 DNA is TGTGCCTGGAGTCTACATGTGACTAGCGGTTCCTACGAGCAGTACTTC. The chain couples TRBV30 to TRBJ2-7; TRBD2 matches 9 bases. The CDR3 length is 16 residues. Germline CDR1 and CDR2: GTSNPN and SVGIG (reference sequence). Trimming at V came to 2 bases and at J to 1 base, leaving 9 bases not matched to a gene.

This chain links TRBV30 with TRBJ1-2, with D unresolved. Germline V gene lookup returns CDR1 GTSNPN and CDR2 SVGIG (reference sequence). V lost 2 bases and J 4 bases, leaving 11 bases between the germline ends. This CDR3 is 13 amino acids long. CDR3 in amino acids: CAWSPPPIYGYTF. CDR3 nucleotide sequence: TGTGCCTGGAGTCCCCCCCCGATCTATGGCTACACCTTC. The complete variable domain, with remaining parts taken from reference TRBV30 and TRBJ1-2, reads SQTIHQWPATLVQPVGSPLSLECTVEGTSNPNLYWYRQAAGRGLQLLFYSVGIGQISSEVPQNLSASRPQDRQFILSSKKLLLSDSGFYLCAWSPPPIYGYTFGSGTRLTVV.

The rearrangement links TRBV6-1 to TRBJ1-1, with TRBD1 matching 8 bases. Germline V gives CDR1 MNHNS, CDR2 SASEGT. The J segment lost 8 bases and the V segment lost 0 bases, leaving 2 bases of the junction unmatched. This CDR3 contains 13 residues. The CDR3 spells CASSEAPGGEAFF. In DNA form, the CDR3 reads TGTGCCAGCAGTGAAGCGCCAGGGGGCGAAGCTTTCTTT.

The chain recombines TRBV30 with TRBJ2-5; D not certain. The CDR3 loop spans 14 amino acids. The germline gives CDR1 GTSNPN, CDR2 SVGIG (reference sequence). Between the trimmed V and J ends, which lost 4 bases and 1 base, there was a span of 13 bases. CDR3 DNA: TGTGCCTGGAATCGCGGAGATCGCCAAGAGACCCAGTACTTC. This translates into CAWNRGDRQETQYF.

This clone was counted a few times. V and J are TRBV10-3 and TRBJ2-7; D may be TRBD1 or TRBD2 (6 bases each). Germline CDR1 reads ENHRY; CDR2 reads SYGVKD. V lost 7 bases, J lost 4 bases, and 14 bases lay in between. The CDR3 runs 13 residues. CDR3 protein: CAINSGRGYEQYF. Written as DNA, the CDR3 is TGTGCCATCAATAGCGGAAGGGGGTACGAGCAGTACTTC.

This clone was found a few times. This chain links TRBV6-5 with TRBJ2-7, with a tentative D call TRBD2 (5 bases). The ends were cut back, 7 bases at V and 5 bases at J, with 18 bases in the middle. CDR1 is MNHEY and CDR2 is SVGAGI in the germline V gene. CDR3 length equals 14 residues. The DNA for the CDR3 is TGTGCCAGCACCTGGACCGAGGGTGCTGACGAGCAGTACTTC. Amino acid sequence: CASTWTEGADEQYF.

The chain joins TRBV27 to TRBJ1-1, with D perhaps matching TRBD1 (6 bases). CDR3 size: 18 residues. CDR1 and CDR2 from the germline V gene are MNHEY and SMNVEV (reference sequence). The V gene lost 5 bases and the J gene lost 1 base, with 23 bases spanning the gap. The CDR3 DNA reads TGTGCCAGCAGTCCCTCATTTGGGGGGGCGCCGACGAACACTGAAGCTTTCTTT. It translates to CASSPSFGGAPTNTEAFF.

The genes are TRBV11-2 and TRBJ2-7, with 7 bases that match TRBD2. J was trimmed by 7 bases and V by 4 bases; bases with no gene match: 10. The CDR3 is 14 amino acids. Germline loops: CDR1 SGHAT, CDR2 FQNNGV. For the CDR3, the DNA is TGTGCCAGCAGCTCCCAGCGGGGAGTGTGGGAGCAGTACTTC. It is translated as CASSSQRGVWEQYF.

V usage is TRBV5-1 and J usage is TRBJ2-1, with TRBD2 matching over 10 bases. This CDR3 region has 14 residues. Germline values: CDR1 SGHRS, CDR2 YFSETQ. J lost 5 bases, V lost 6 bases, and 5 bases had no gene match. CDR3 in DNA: TGCGCCAGCACTCCTAGCGGGGGAAACAATGAGCAGTTCTTC. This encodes CASTPSGGNNEQFF.

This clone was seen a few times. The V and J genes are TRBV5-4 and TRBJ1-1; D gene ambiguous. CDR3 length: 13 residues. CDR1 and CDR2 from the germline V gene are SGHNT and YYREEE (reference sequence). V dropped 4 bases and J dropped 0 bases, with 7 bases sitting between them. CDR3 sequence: CASSPDMNTEAFF. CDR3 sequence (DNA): TGTGCCAGCAGCCCGGATATGAACACTGAAGCTTTCTTT.

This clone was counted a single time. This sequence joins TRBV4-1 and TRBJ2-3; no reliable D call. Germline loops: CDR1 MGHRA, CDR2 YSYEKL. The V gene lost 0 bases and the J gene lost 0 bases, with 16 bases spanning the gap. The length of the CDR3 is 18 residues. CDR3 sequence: CASSQDSASPLSTDTQYF. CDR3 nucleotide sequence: TGCGCCAGCAGCCAAGACTCCGCCAGTCCACTCAGCACAGATACGCAGTATTTT.

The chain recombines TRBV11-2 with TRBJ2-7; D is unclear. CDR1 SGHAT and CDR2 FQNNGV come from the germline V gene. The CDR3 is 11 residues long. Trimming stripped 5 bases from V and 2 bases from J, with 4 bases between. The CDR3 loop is CASSATYEQYF. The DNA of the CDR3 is TGTGCCAGCAGCGCGACCTACGAGCAGTACTTC.

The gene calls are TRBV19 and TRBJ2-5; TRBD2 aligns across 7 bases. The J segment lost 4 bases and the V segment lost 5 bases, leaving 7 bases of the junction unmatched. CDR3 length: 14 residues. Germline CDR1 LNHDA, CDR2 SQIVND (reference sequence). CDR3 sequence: CASSPVAGVETQYF. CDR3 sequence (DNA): TGTGCCAGTAGTCCGGTGGCGGGAGTAGAGACCCAGTACTTC. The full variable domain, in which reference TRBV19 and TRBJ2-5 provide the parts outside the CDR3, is DGGITQSPKYLFRKEGQNVTLSCEQNLNHDAMYWYRQDPGQGLRLIYYSQIVNDFQKGDIAEGYSVSREKKESFPLTVTSAQKNPTAFYLCASSPVAGVETQYFGPGTRLLVL.